The present T cell receptor (beta chain) was sequenced within a study of T-cell memory formation after mild COVID-19. This CDR3 region has 15 residues. The ends lost 1 base at V and 6 bases at J; junction bases unmatched: 8. CDR1 is SGHKS, CDR2 YYEKEE, per germline (reference sequence). General study findings and limits: Shrinking CD4+ clones were chiefly CM and EM; CD8+ ones were chiefly EMRA. Contracting clones from day 15 to 85 showed balanced CD4/CD8; later expanders favored CD4+.

Comment on this clonotype: The target antigen is unknown.

TCRdb reanalysed the 5' RACE reads using MiXCR and keeps one entry per CDR3 protein. The profile shows nearly 110,000 distinct CDR3 sequences, about an eighth of them singletons. Input material: PBMCs or a T cell subset sorted from them (not recorded which). This clonotype was sampled from an adult woman who had mild COVID-19 (a few samples of this study predate the infection). Cell type and time point are not known. The chain joins TRBV5-5 to TRBJ1-2, with 8 bases identical to TRBD1. The CDR3 DNA reads TGTGCCAGCAGCTTGATACGACAGGGGCTCCATGGCTACACCTTC. Its translation is CASSLIRQGLHGYTF.